This is a list of T cell receptor beta chains from one sample in a study of cytomegalovirus exposure and HLA in healthy donors. Libraries were prepared by immunoSEQ multiplex PCR; TCRdb keeps only in-frame clonotypes and omits some of them. This sample carries roughly 130,000 clones, roughly 62% of them seen once, and the ten largest clones take around 1.9%. The sample taken for sequencing was PBMCs. The receptors come from a male donor in good health and CMV-seronegative. Each CDR3 is given with its conserved first and last residue. D genes are given only for firm matches. For some rows the clone size is stated as once, few or many, or as a class when expanded; others skip it.

size	D	V	J	length	CDR3	DNA
NA	TRBD1	TRBV9	TRBJ1-4	14	CASSVAGGNEKLFF	TGTGCCAGCAGCGTAGCAGGGGGAAATGAAAAACTGTTTTTT
few	NA	TRBV28	TRBJ1-2	15	CASSLVLGDNYGYTF	TGTGCCAGCAGTTTGGTATTAGGGGATAACTATGGCTACACCTTC
NA	NA	TRBV25-1	TRBJ1-3	15	CASSSRQTSGNTIYF	TGTGCCAGCAGTTCTAGACAGACCTCTGGAAACACCATATATTTT
NA	TRBD2	TRBV11-2	TRBJ2-7	15	CASSLNGGLIREQYF	TGTGCCAGCAGCTTAAACGGGGGGTTGATTCGCGAGCAGTACTTC
few	NA	TRBV28	TRBJ2-7	17	CASRPTQGTYRSYEQYF	TGTGCCAGCAGGCCGACCCAGGGGACATACCGGTCCTACGAGCAGTACTTC
NA	NA	TRBV10-3	TRBJ1-1	13	CAISEAGNTEAFF	TGTGCCATCAGTGAGGCGGGGAACACTGAAGCTTTCTTT
NA	TRBD2	TRBV6-5	TRBJ2-3	16	CASSYRTSGLRGTQYF	TGTGCCAGCAGTTACAGGACTAGCGGGCTCCGGGGGACGCAGTATTTT
NA	TRBD2	TRBV30	TRBJ2-3	17	CASDTEGGTSGTDTQYF	TGTGCCTCAGATACCGAGGGGGGGACTAGCGGGACAGATACGCAGTATTTT
once	NA	TRBV29-1	TRBJ1-1	11	CSVEVGAEAFF	TGCAGCGTAGAGGTAGGGGCTGAAGCTTTCTTT
few	NA	TRBV19	TRBJ1-2	17	CASRLDISPLANYGYTF	TGTGCCAGCCGATTGGACATATCACCCCTAGCTAACTATGGCTACACCTTC
NA	TRBD1	TRBV6-5	TRBJ1-2	14	CASSPDREVTGYTF	TGTGCCAGCAGCCCCGACAGGGAGGTGACCGGCTACACCTTC
many	NA	TRBV7-2	TRBJ2-7	15	CASSLASGQQHEQYF	TGTGCCAGCAGCTTAGCTTCAGGACAGCAACACGAGCAGTACTTC
NA	NA	TRBV2	TRBJ2-3	15	CASSERQIITDTQYF	TGTGCCAGCAGTGAAAGACAGATCATCACAGATACGCAGTATTTT
NA	TRBD2	TRBV5-1	TRBJ2-1	17	CASSLQLAGGIYNEQFF	TGCGCCAGCAGCTTGCAACTAGCGGGGGGTATATACAATGAGCAGTTCTTC
NA	TRBD1	TRBV4-3	TRBJ2-7	15	CASSQDGTGAGEQYF	TGCGCCAGCAGCCAAGACGGGACAGGGGCGGGAGAGCAGTACTTC
NA	TRBD2	TRBV5-1	TRBJ2-1	17	CASSLGGGVLSYNEQFF	TGCGCCAGCAGCTTGGGTGGGGGGGTCCTGTCGTACAATGAGCAGTTCTTC
NA	NA	TRBV29-1	TRBJ2-7	14	CSVALQRNSYEQYF	TGCAGCGTTGCCCTCCAGCGAAACTCCTACGAGCAGTACTTC
many	TRBD1	TRBV6-1	TRBJ1-5	15	CASSAQGASNQPQHF	TGTGCCAGCAGTGCCCAGGGGGCCAGCAATCAGCCCCAGCATTTT
NA	NA	TRBV11-2	TRBJ2-1	13	CASSLDIATEQFF	TGTGCCAGCAGCTTAGATATAGCGACGGAGCAGTTCTTC
NA	NA	TRBV28	TRBJ2-6	13	CASVASGANVLTF	TGTGCCAGTGTGGCCTCTGGGGCCAACGTCCTGACTTTC
NA	NA	TRBV5-4	TRBJ2-3	14	CASSSARSTDTQYF	TGTGCCAGCAGCTCCGCGAGAAGCACAGATACGCAGTATTTT
NA	TRBD2	TRBV7-6	TRBJ2-7	14	CASSFSGDPGEQYF	TGTGCCAGCAGCTTTAGCGGGGATCCGGGTGAGCAGTACTTC
few	TRBD2	TRBV2	TRBJ2-1	15	CASSRSGTRFNEQFF	TGTGCCAGCAGTCGATCCGGGACTAGATTCAATGAGCAGTTCTTC
NA	NA	TRBV18	TRBJ2-7	13	CASSPIIGYEQYF	TGTGCCAGCTCACCAATTATCGGGTACGAGCAGTACTTC
few	TRBD1	TRBV5-1	TRBJ1-6	16	CASSLEGLQGNSPLHF	TGCGCCAGCAGCTTGGAAGGTTTACAGGGGAATTCACCCCTCCACTTT
NA	NA	TRBV7-2	TRBJ1-5	17	CASSLVGGGHNNQPQHF	TGTGCCAGCAGCTTAGTAGGGGGGGGACATAATAATCAGCCCCAGCATTTT
few	NA	TRBV10-1	TRBJ1-1	13	CASSGNRNTEAFF	TGCGCCAGCAGTGGTAACAGGAACACTGAAGCTTTCTTT
few	NA	TRBV7-6	TRBJ2-2	16	CASSLSTGGNTGELFF	TGTGCCAGCAGCTTAAGTACGGGTGGGAACACCGGGGAGCTGTTTTTT
NA	NA	TRBV12-2	TRBJ2-3	17	CASRSGTGASSTDTQYF	TGTGCAAGTCGCTCCGGGACAGGGGCCTCTAGCACAGATACGCAGTATTTT
NA	TRBD1	TRBV5-1	TRBJ1-2	13	CASVAGGGYGYTF	TGCGCCAGCGTGGCAGGGGGCGGCTATGGCTACACCTTC
once	TRBD2	TRBV4-1	TRBJ2-7	16	CASSQDGRGGTYEQYF	TGCGCCAGCAGCCAAGATGGGCGGGGGGGAACCTACGAGCAGTACTTC
NA	TRBD1	TRBV5-5	TRBJ2-7	15	CASSKDRDTSYEQYF	TGTGCCAGCAGCAAGGACAGGGACACGTCCTACGAGCAGTACTTC
NA	NA	TRBV6-5	TRBJ2-4	14	CASSQARGTNIQYF	TGTGCCAGCAGTCAGGCTAGGGGCACGAACATTCAGTACTTC
few	TRBD1	TRBV28	TRBJ1-2	14	CASSFPSEGAGYTF	TGTGCCAGCAGTTTTCCCTCCGAGGGGGCTGGCTACACCTTC
NA	TRBD1	TRBV4-1	TRBJ2-3	18	CASSHQPTGGGSTDTQYF	TGCGCCAGCAGCCACCAGCCAACAGGGGGCGGTTCGACAGATACGCAGTATTTT
NA	TRBD2	TRBV19	TRBJ2-7	13	CASSGGGSGEQYF	TGTGCCAGTAGTGGCGGGGGGTCAGGGGAGCAGTACTTC
few	TRBD2	TRBV30	TRBJ2-7	13	CAWKRGGYYEQYF	TGTGCCTGGAAGCGGGGGGGCTACTACGAGCAGTACTTC
NA	NA	TRBV1	TRBJ1-5	15	CTSFPGILGNQPQHF	TGCACCAGCTTCCCAGGGATACTGGGCAATCAGCCCCAGCATTTT
NA	NA	TRBV5-6	TRBJ1-5	15	CASSWRAESNQPQHF	TGTGCCAGCAGCTGGCGGGCAGAGAGCAATCAGCCCCAGCATTTT
NA	NA	TRBV10-3	TRBJ1-2	15	CAISESQGTNYGYTF	TGTGCCATCAGTGAGTCCCAGGGAACGAACTATGGCTACACCTTC
NA	NA	TRBV29-1	TRBJ2-1	15	CSVVGQGIAYNEQFF	TGCAGCGTTGTGGGGCAGGGAATCGCCTACAATGAGCAGTTCTTC
NA	NA	TRBV19	TRBJ2-4	15	CASSMSQVDKNIQYF	TGTGCCAGTAGTATGTCACAGGTCGACAAAAACATTCAGTACTTC
NA	TRBD2	TRBV5-6	TRBJ2-3	18	CASSFDGTSGSSTDTQYF	TGTGCCAGCAGCTTTGACGGGACTAGCGGATCTAGCACAGATACGCAGTATTTT
NA	TRBD1	TRBV2	TRBJ1-3	15	CASSYRQGRGNTIYF	TGTGCCAGCAGTTACAGACAGGGGAGGGGAAACACCATATATTTT
NA	TRBD1	TRBV30	TRBJ2-3	15	CAWNPGTGGADTQYF	TGTGCCTGGAATCCCGGGACAGGAGGAGCAGATACGCAGTATTTT
few	TRBD1	TRBV6-5	TRBJ1-4	16	CASSYSRTGGLGKLFF	TGTGCCAGCAGTTACTCGCGGACAGGGGGCTTGGGAAAACTGTTTTTT
NA	NA	TRBV28	TRBJ1-4	15	CASRPEGSTNEKLFF	TGTGCCAGCAGACCCGAGGGATCAACTAATGAAAAACTGTTTTTT
few	TRBD1	TRBV14	TRBJ1-1	15	CASSPLGQGDTEAFF	TGTGCCAGCAGCCCCCTTGGACAGGGGGACACTGAAGCTTTCTTT
NA	TRBD2	TRBV9	TRBJ2-3	15	CASSPWRGTTNTQYF	TGTGCCAGCAGCCCGTGGCGGGGGACTACGAATACGCAGTATTTT
NA	TRBD1	TRBV5-1	TRBJ1-2	15	CASVPGTGGFYGYTF	TGCGCCAGTGTTCCCGGGACAGGGGGCTTCTATGGCTACACCTTC
NA	TRBD1	TRBV19	TRBJ1-5	14	CASSHTGGNQPQHF	TGTGCCAGTAGCCATACAGGGGGCAATCAGCCCCAGCATTTT
NA	NA	TRBV6-5	TRBJ2-5	13	CASSPLRQETQYF	TGTGCCAGCAGTCCCCTTAGACAAGAGACCCAGTACTTC
once	NA	TRBV15	TRBJ1-2	14	CATSRDTAVYGYTF	TGTGCCACCAGCAGAGATACAGCTGTATATGGCTACACCTTC